This T cell receptor (beta chain) originates from a study of T cells in Graves' hyperthyroidism and ophthalmopathy. Study-wide points: The blood repertoire included most of the expanded thyroid clonotypes above 0.001.

CDR3 length: 14 residues. Germline lookup yields CDR1 LNHDA and CDR2 SQIVND (reference sequence). The V gene lost 5 bases and the J gene lost 0 bases, with 8 bases spanning the gap. From RNA transcripts, TCR beta CDR3 regions were amplified. The HTBI primer set drove a first-round RT-PCR of the TCR CDR3. From the multiplex PCR reads, TCRdb called clonotypes with MiXCR, one entry per CDR3 protein. The sample holds about 610,000 distinct CDR3 sequences, about 45% seen once. A single count supports this clonotype. Its cognate antigen is unknown. Absence of ophthalmopathy progression within 18 months defined stable Graves' hyperthyroidism. Hyperthyroidism, newly diagnosed and lasting under 2 months, affected patients aged 18 to 65.

This TCR derives from a woman younger than 30 with Graves' hyperthyroidism. The source material was peripheral blood or thyroid tissue (not recorded which). The chain has TRBV19 and TRBJ1-5; no clear D. The DNA of the CDR3 is TGTGCCAGTAGTCCGGCAGGTAGCAATCAGCCCCAGCATTTT. Its protein is CASSPAGSNQPQHF.